The 18 T cell receptor beta chains below were found in one sample sequenced in a study of cytomegalovirus exposure and HLA in healthy donors. Amplification used 60 Vbeta primers and 13 Jbeta primers. The assay was immunoSEQ multiplex PCR, and TCRdb's table has in-frame clones only and misses some. Here the sample spans around 110,000 clones, approximately 71% being singletons. Sequencing was performed on PBMCs. Source of these receptors: a man aged 35 to 55 in good health and CMV-seronegative.

DNA of the CDR3: TGTGCCAGCTCACCGGGGCTAACTAATGAAAAACTGTTTTTT. As protein: CASSPGLTNEKLFF. The gene calls are TRBV18 and TRBJ1-4; D might be TRBD1 (5 bases). Looked up from germline, CDR1 is KGHSH and CDR2 is LQKENI. This CDR3 region has 14 residues. Between the trimmed V and J ends, which lost 3 bases and 1 base, there was a span of 6 bases.

This rearrangement joins TRBV5-3 to TRBJ2-1; possibly TRBD2 for D (5 bases). TRBV5-3 is an ORF; its function is uncertain. The CDR3 is made up of 16 amino acids. Between the trimmed V and J ends, which lost 4 bases and 5 bases, there was a span of 19 bases. CDR3 protein: CARSPNCARGNNEQFF. CDR3 DNA sequence: TGTGCCAGAAGCCCGAATTGTGCTCGAGGGAACAATGAGCAGTTCTTC.

This clone was picked up a small number of times. This rearrangement joins TRBV19 to TRBJ1-5; 8 nucleotides match TRBD1. The CDR3 contains 15 residues. Trimming at V came to 6 bases and at J to 4 bases, leaving 8 bases not matched to a gene. Germline V gene lookup returns CDR1 LNHDA and CDR2 SQIVND (reference sequence). Written as DNA, the CDR3 is TGTGCCAGTAGGGACCCAAGGACAGGGAATCAGCCCCAGCATTTT. It specifies CASRDPRTGNQPQHF. The full variable domain, rest sourced from reference TRBV19 and TRBJ1-5, is DGGITQSPKYLFRKEGQNVTLSCEQNLNHDAMYWYRQDPGQGLRLIYYSQIVNDFQKGDIAEGYSVSREKKESFPLTVTSAQKNPTAFYLCASRDPRTGNQPQHFGDGTRLSIL.

V gene TRBV19 combines with J gene TRBJ1-2; 8 bases match TRBD1. This CDR3 has 15 residues. With V trimmed by 5 bases and J by 6 bases, 11 bases remained unmatched. Germline values: CDR1 LNHDA, CDR2 SQIVND (reference sequence). This chain's CDR3 is CASSPSPGGGDGYTF. The CDR3 nucleotides are TGTGCCAGTAGTCCCTCGCCAGGGGGCGGAGATGGCTACACCTTC.

This clone was counted only a few times. The CDR3 coding sequence is TGTGCCACCCAGTTTACCGGGACAGGGGTCAATGAGCAGTTCTTC. Amino acids: CATQFTGTGVNEQFF. V is TRBV27 and J is TRBJ2-1; 10 bases map to TRBD1. This CDR3 spans 15 amino acids. The junction had 12 bases not matched to a gene; V was cut back by 10 bases and J by 6 bases. The germline CDR1 and CDR2 sequences are MNHEY and SMNVEV (reference sequence).

This chain connects TRBV5-4 to TRBJ2-2, with 10 bases matching TRBD1. The CDR3 has 15 residues. Trimming at V came to 4 bases and at J to 5 bases, leaving 5 bases not matched to a gene. Germline V gene sequence: CDR1 SGHNT, CDR2 YYREEE (reference sequence). Here the CDR3 DNA reads TGTGCCAGCAGCATGGACAGGGGGTATACCGGGGAGCTGTTTTTT. Its protein is CASSMDRGYTGELFF.

The chain is built from TRBV6-5 and TRBJ1-3, with D possibly matching TRBD1 (6 bases). From germline, CDR1 is MNHEY and CDR2 SVGAGI. V lost 2 bases to trimming and J lost 0 bases, with 11 bases between them. The CDR3 sequence is 16 residues long. The DNA of the CDR3 is TGTGCCAGCAGTTACAAGGGGGGGGGCTCTGGAAACACCATATATTTT. Encoded protein: CASSYKGGGSGNTIYF.

This sequence joins TRBV6-5 and TRBJ2-7; 7 positions match TRBD2. The trim removed 2 bases at V and 2 bases at J, leaving 3 bases unmatched. Germline CDR1 and CDR2: MNHEY and SVGAGI. The CDR3 is made up of 14 amino acids. CDR3 sequence (DNA): TGTGCCAGCAGTTACGACAGCGGGGCCTACGAGCAGTACTTC. It translates to CASSYDSGAYEQYF.

Only a few counts were recorded for this clone. This rearrangement joins TRBV5-6 to TRBJ2-7; D unclear. The germline V gene has CDR1 SGHDT and CDR2 YYEEEE. This CDR3 has 11 amino acids. Trimming shortened V by 2 bases and J by 7 bases, and 7 bases separated the two germline ends. CDR3 residues: CASSLRREQYF. CDR3 sequence (DNA): TGTGCCAGCAGCTTAAGGCGGGAGCAGTACTTC.

J is TRBJ2-5 and V is TRBV29-1; 10 nucleotides line up with TRBD2. CDR3 length equals 14 residues. The V and J ends lost 4 bases and 4 bases, in that order; junction bases with no gene match: 6. The germline V gene encodes CDR1 SQVTM and CDR2 ANQGSEA. The chain's CDR3 is CSVGSLAGVETQYF. The CDR3 nucleotides are TGCAGCGTTGGGTCTCTAGCGGGGGTAGAGACCCAGTACTTC.

The chain couples TRBV10-3 to TRBJ2-5; a weak D match, TRBD1 (6 bases). The CDR3 has 13 residues. V lost 6 bases to trimming and J lost 0 bases, with 8 bases between them. Germline V CDR1 and CDR2: ENHRY, SYGVKD. The CDR3 spells CAIRDSYQETQYF. CDR3 bases: TGTGCCATCAGGGACAGCTACCAAGAGACCCAGTACTTC.

This clone has only a few counts. V and J are TRBV10-2 and TRBJ2-5; TRBD2 aligns across 8 bases. Germline values: CDR1 WSHSY, CDR2 SAAADI. The ends lost 6 bases at V and 6 bases at J; junction bases unmatched: 6. The CDR3 is made up of 13 amino acids. The CDR3 DNA follows: TGCGCCAGCAGACTAGCGGCTCAGCAGACCCAGTACTTC. Translated, it gives CASRLAAQQTQYF.

This chain connects TRBV29-1 to TRBJ1-1, with 10 bases lining up with TRBD1. Germline assignment: CDR1 SQVTM and CDR2 ANQGSEA. J lost 4 bases, V lost 7 bases, and 9 bases had no gene match. This CDR3 has 14 residues. The CDR3 here is CSGRDRGGFTEAFF. CDR3 coding DNA: TGCAGCGGTCGGGACAGGGGTGGGTTCACTGAAGCTTTCTTT.

The chain employs TRBV2 and TRBJ2-4; D may be TRBD1 (5 bases). The V gene lost 1 base and the J gene lost 7 bases, with 14 bases spanning the gap. The CDR3 loop spans 15 amino acids. Germline V gene data show CDR1 as SNHLY and CDR2 as FYNNEI. The chain's CDR3 is CASSEVRGPGNIQYF. CDR3 in DNA: TGTGCCAGCAGTGAAGTAAGGGGCCCTGGGAACATTCAGTACTTC. Full variable domain (rest looked up from reference TRBV2 and TRBJ2-4): EPEVTQTPSHQVTQMGQEVILRCVPISNHLYFYWYRQILGQKVEFLVSFYNNEISEKSEIFDDQFSVERPDGSNFTLKIRSTKLEDSAMYFCASSEVRGPGNIQYFGAGTRLSVL.

V gene TRBV19 combines with J gene TRBJ2-5; possible D gene TRBD1, 5 bases. The V gene's germline CDR1 is LNHDA and CDR2 SQIVND (reference sequence). The CDR3 is made up of 15 amino acids. V dropped 1 base and J dropped 1 base, with 10 bases sitting between them. The DNA of the CDR3 is TGTGCCAGTAGTATAGGGGGCACAGTCCAAGAGACCCAGTACTTC. It yields the protein CASSIGGTVQETQYF.

CDR3 sequence (DNA): TGTGCCAGCAGCCCGACGGGGGGCTACAATGAGCAGTTCTTC. Amino acid sequence: CASSPTGGYNEQFF. This chain uses TRBV11-3 with TRBJ2-1; 7 positions match TRBD2. This CDR3 has 14 amino acids. The junction had 4 bases not matched to a gene; V was cut back by 5 bases and J by 3 bases. CDR1 is SGHNT and CDR2 is YENEEA in the germline V gene. Looking up the rest from reference TRBV11-3 and TRBJ2-1 gives the full variable domain: EAGVVQSPRYKIIEKKQPVAFWCNPISGHNTLYWYLQNLGQGPELLIRYENEEAVDDSQLPKDRFSAERLKGVDSTLKIQPAELGDSAVYLCASSPTGGYNEQFFGPGTRLTVL.

A few counts support this clone. J is TRBJ2-3 and V is TRBV6-1, with TRBD1 matching over 7 bases. The CDR3 extends over 13 amino acids. Looked up from germline, CDR1 is MNHNS and CDR2 is SASEGT. V was pared by 3 bases and J by 3 bases, with 0 bases of the junction left unmatched. CDR3 loop: CASSETGTDTQYF. CDR3 sequence (DNA): TGTGCCAGCAGTGAGACAGGGACAGATACGCAGTATTTT.

This sequence joins TRBV6-1 and TRBJ1-1; 7 bases are a match to TRBD1. Germline loops: CDR1 MNHNS, CDR2 SASEGT. This CDR3 comprises 14 residues. V shed 6 bases and J 1 base; nucleotides not matched to a gene: 5. The chain's CDR3 is CASSQQGQNTEAFF. DNA of the CDR3: TGTGCCAGCAGCCAACAGGGGCAGAACACTGAAGCTTTCTTT.